The source of this T cell receptor (beta chain) is a study of STAT3 mutations in large granular lymphocyte leukemia. Across the study: Roughly half of the longitudinally sequenced T-LGLL patients carried detectable canonical activating STAT3 mutations. Overall study results and limits: Suggested: STAT3 mutation was not the ancestral event for these clonal expansions. Every T-cell large granular lymphocyte leukemia patient had at least one immunodominant TCR beta clonotype. After therapy, about 35% of the 18 patients switched clonotypes, all new clones STAT3 wild type.

The CDR3 totals 19 residues. The ends lost 2 bases at V and 7 bases at J; junction bases unmatched: 17. CDR1 is MNHNS and CDR2 is SASEGT in the germline V gene. As to this clone: Its antigen is undetermined.

TCRdb's table, derived via immunoSEQ multiplex PCR, lists solely in-frame clones and lacks some. Found here are roughly 12,000 clones, 85% of them singletons; the top ten hold roughly nine tenths. Sequencing was carried out using peripheral blood mononuclear cells. V gene TRBV6-1 combines with J gene TRBJ1-6, with 7 bases matching TRBD1. This clonotype originated in a man at least 80 years old with T-cell large granular lymphocyte leukemia. Some clones in this sample may be carry-over from other donors' samples. CDR3 loop: CASSESSYFLTGLNSPLHF. The CDR3 DNA follows: TGTGCCAGCAGTGAAAGCTCGTACTTCCTGACAGGGCTAAATTCACCCCTCCACTTT.